The 24 T cell receptor beta chains reported below all come from one sample, sequenced in a study of cytomegalovirus exposure and HLA in healthy donors. Some clones are missing from TCRdb's copy, which holds only in-frame ones; the method was immunoSEQ multiplex PCR. The sample includes some 63,000 clones, around 89% of them seen just once. The sequencing input was PBMCs. These receptors originate from a woman aged 18-29 years in good health and CMV-seronegative.

The chain carries TRBV7-2 and TRBJ1-1, with D possibly matching TRBD1 (5 bases). The V gene lost 4 bases and the J gene lost 1 base, with 10 bases spanning the gap. The V gene's germline CDR1 is SGHTA and CDR2 FQGNSA. CDR3 length: 14 residues. CDR3 DNA: TGTGCCAGCAGCTCAAACGGGGGGAACACTGAAGCTTTCTTT. It yields the protein CASSSNGGNTEAFF.

This chain links TRBV28 with TRBJ2-7; TRBD2 might be the D (6 bases). Trimming removed 5 bases from V and 2 bases from J, with 16 bases in between. Germline CDR1 reads MDHEN; CDR2 reads SYDVKM. CDR3 length equals 15 residues. CDR3 sequence reads: CASSPPGLQAYEQYF. CDR3 nucleotide sequence: TGTGCCAGCAGTCCCCCGGGACTCCAAGCCTACGAGCAGTACTTC.

The rearrangement joins TRBV28 to TRBJ2-5; a possible D gene is TRBD1 (6 bases). The CDR3 length is 15 residues. CDR1 is MDHEN, CDR2 SYDVKM, per germline. Deletions cut 7 bases from V and 2 bases from J, with 17 bases between. The CDR3 bases are TGTGCCAGCATGACAGGCGGTCGGTATCAAGAGACCCAGTACTTC. Translating gives CASMTGGRYQETQYF.

This chain connects TRBV11-3 to TRBJ2-7; perhaps TRBD1 as D (6 bases). Between the trimmed V and J ends, which lost 4 bases and 7 bases, there was a span of 17 bases. Per germline, CDR1 SGHNT and CDR2 YENEEA. The CDR3 consists of 14 residues. The CDR3 protein is CASSSRDTLNEQYF. The CDR3 coding sequence is TGTGCCAGCAGCTCCCGGGACACTCTTAATGAGCAGTACTTC.

This chain uses TRBV30 with TRBJ2-7, with 8 bases fitting TRBD1. Germline V CDR1 and CDR2: GTSNPN, SVGIG (reference sequence). The CDR3 is 13 amino acids. V was pared by 0 bases and J by 5 bases, with 3 bases of the junction left unmatched. The chain's CDR3 is CAWSVTGVDEQYF. CDR3 DNA sequence: TGTGCCTGGAGTGTGACAGGGGTCGACGAGCAGTACTTC.

The chain employs TRBV9 and TRBJ2-6, with D possibly matching TRBD1 (6 bases). Germline-derived CDR1 and CDR2 are SGDLS and YYNGEE. The CDR3 spans 17 residues. V gave up 4 bases and J gave up 3 bases, with 17 bases separating them. The CDR3 region is CASSLTLQGRGANVLTF. CDR3 DNA: TGTGCCAGCAGCTTAACATTACAGGGTCGTGGGGCCAACGTCCTGACTTTC.

This clone appeared a single time. The chain uses TRBV19 and TRBJ1-1; D perhaps matches TRBD1 (6 bases). Germline V CDR1 and CDR2: LNHDA, SQIVND (reference sequence). Between the trimmed V and J ends, which lost 8 bases and 4 bases, there was a span of 14 bases. The CDR3 loop spans 13 amino acids. DNA of the CDR3: TGTGCCAGTCTCAGCGAAGGGGGCACTGAAGCTTTCTTT. Its protein product is CASLSEGGTEAFF.

The genes are TRBV7-2 and TRBJ2-7; 7 nucleotides match TRBD2. CDR1 is SGHTA, CDR2 FQGNSA, per germline. This CDR3 is built from 15 residues. The V and J ends lost 1 base and 6 bases, in that order; junction bases with no gene match: 9. The CDR3 loop is CASSLGAGRAAEQYF. Written as DNA, the CDR3 is TGTGCCAGCAGCTTAGGCGCGGGGAGGGCGGCCGAGCAGTACTTC.

Here the CDR3 DNA reads TGTGCCAGCAGCACCACGGGAGGGGGCAACTATGGCTACACCTTC. This translates into CASSTTGGGNYGYTF. The J gene is TRBJ1-2, the V gene TRBV28, with 7 positions matching TRBD1. V was clipped by 6 bases and J by 2 bases; unmatched bases: 9. This CDR3 region has 15 residues. From germline, CDR1 is MDHEN and CDR2 SYDVKM.

This clone occurred once. This chain connects TRBV14 to TRBJ2-1, with a possible D match to TRBD2 (5 bases). This CDR3 has 15 residues. The V and J ends lost 0 bases and 6 bases respectively, with 12 bases between them. Germline CDR1 and CDR2: SGHDN and FVKESK. CDR3 DNA: TGTGCCAGCAGCCAAGATCGGCTAGCTTTCAATGAGCAGTTCTTC. Translated: CASSQDRLAFNEQFF.

J is TRBJ2-7 and V is TRBV15; D might be TRBD2 (7 bases). CDR3 length: 14 residues. The V gene lost 1 base and the J gene lost 5 bases, with 12 bases spanning the gap. Germline V gene lookup returns CDR1 LNHNV and CDR2 YYDKDF (reference sequence). CDR3 nucleotide sequence: TGTGCCACCAGCAGAGTGGGGGGGCGGAACGAGCAGTACTTC. It encodes CATSRVGGRNEQYF.

The genes are TRBV27 and TRBJ2-3; D might be TRBD2 (5 bases). This CDR3 spans 17 amino acids. The V end lost 5 bases, the J end lost 2 bases, and 20 bases lay between the germline ends. In germline, CDR1 is MNHEY, CDR2 SMNVEV (reference sequence). CDR3 protein: CASSPAPGSGDTDTQYF. The CDR3 DNA sequence: TGTGCCAGCAGTCCCGCACCGGGGAGTGGGGACACAGATACGCAGTATTTT.

The CDR3 protein is CASSPRQGTTNEKLFF. In DNA form, the CDR3 reads TGTGCCAGCTCACCACGCCAGGGGACGACTAATGAAAAACTGTTTTTT. This chain uses TRBV18 with TRBJ1-4; perhaps TRBD1 as D (6 bases). Germline CDR1 and CDR2: KGHSH and LQKENI. V lost 1 base, J lost 2 bases, and 11 bases lay in between. The CDR3 spans 16 residues.

In its sample, this clone was seen once. V and J are TRBV18 and TRBJ1-1, with a possible D match to TRBD1 (6 bases). Germline loops: CDR1 KGHSH, CDR2 LQKENI. V was pared by 0 bases and J by 0 bases, with 11 bases between. This CDR3 has 16 residues. Here the CDR3 DNA reads TGTGCCAGCTCACCACCTGGGACATCCATGAACACTGAAGCTTTCTTT. It translates to CASSPPGTSMNTEAFF.

The gene calls are TRBV5-1 and TRBJ2-1; 9 bases map to TRBD1. This CDR3 has 14 residues. V trimming: 2 bases; J trimming: 9 bases; junction bases outside the gene matches: 6. Per germline, CDR1 SGHRS and CDR2 YFSETQ. Here the CDR3 reads CASSLVQGASEQFF. CDR3 in DNA: TGCGCCAGCAGCTTAGTACAGGGGGCTAGTGAGCAGTTCTTC.

The CDR3 spells CASSYYSGGHEKLFF. The CDR3 DNA is TGTGCCAGCAGTTACTATTCCGGGGGGCATGAAAAACTGTTTTTT. V usage is TRBV6-5 and J usage is TRBJ1-4; D is possibly TRBD1 (6 bases). With 1 base removed from V and 6 bases from J, the gap between germline ends came to 12 bases. CDR1 is MNHEY and CDR2 is SVGAGI in the germline V gene. The CDR3 has 15 residues.

The chain couples TRBV19 to TRBJ1-1, with TRBD1 matching 8 bases. The CDR3 has 17 residues. Per germline, CDR1 LNHDA and CDR2 SQIVND (reference sequence). J lost 4 bases, V lost 3 bases, and 13 bases had no gene match. CDR3 nucleotide sequence: TGTGCCAGTAGTATTACCAGGGGGCCGAGGAGGGGCACTGAAGCTTTCTTT. It codes for CASSITRGPRRGTEAFF.

This rearrangement joins TRBV25-1 to TRBJ1-3; 8 nucleotides line up with TRBD1. Germline CDR1 and CDR2: MGHDK and SYGVNS. This CDR3 region has 14 residues. The V gene end was trimmed by 5 bases and the J gene end by 6 bases; junction bases not matched to a gene: 6. CDR3 nucleotides: TGTGCCAGCAGTTTCGGACAGGGCGAAAACACCATATATTTT. Translated, it gives CASSFGQGENTIYF.

The sample holds a few counts of this clone. The chain recombines TRBV28 with TRBJ2-7; perhaps TRBD1 as D (6 bases). CDR3 size: 14 residues. Germline lookup yields CDR1 MDHEN and CDR2 SYDVKM. Trimming shortened V by 8 bases and J by 0 bases, and 14 bases separated the two germline ends. The CDR3 nucleotides are TGTGCCAGCCTTCAACAGGGATTCTCCTACGAGCAGTACTTC. Encoded protein: CASLQQGFSYEQYF. The full variable domain, in which reference TRBV28 and TRBJ2-7 provide the parts outside the CDR3, is DVKVTQSSRYLVKRTGEKVFLECVQDMDHENMFWYRQDPGLGLRLIYFSYDVKMKEKGDIPEGYSVSREKKERFSLILESASTNQTSMYLCASLQQGFSYEQYFGPGTRLTVT.

This chain uses TRBV18 with TRBJ2-3; D perhaps matches TRBD1 (6 bases). V gave up 6 bases and J gave up 3 bases, with 16 bases separating them. The germline V gene has CDR1 KGHSH and CDR2 LQKENI. The CDR3 sequence is 15 residues long. The CDR3, as DNA: TGTGCCAGCTCCCTATCTCAGGGGCGGACAGATACGCAGTATTTT. Translating gives CASSLSQGRTDTQYF.

The genes are TRBV6-6 and TRBJ2-7, with 9 bases that match TRBD2. Germline CDR1 reads MNHNY; CDR2 reads SVGAGI (reference sequence). The CDR3 is made up of 15 amino acids. After removal of 2 bases from V and 6 bases from J, the junction contained 8 bases not matched to a gene. The CDR3 sequence is CASSYRSAGGGEQYF. DNA of the CDR3: TGTGCCAGCAGTTACAGATCTGCGGGGGGGGGCGAGCAGTACTTC.

This chain links TRBV28 with TRBJ1-1, with 12 nucleotides matching TRBD1. J gave up 3 bases and V 5 bases, and 13 bases lay outside the gene matches. Germline V gene data show CDR1 as MDHEN and CDR2 as SYDVKM. The CDR3 is made up of 18 amino acids. The DNA for the CDR3 is TGTGCCAGCAGTCTTCCGGGACAGGGGGCCCCAACAGACACTGAAGCTTTCTTT. Its translation is CASSLPGQGAPTDTEAFF.

The gene calls are TRBV11-3 and TRBJ1-4, with 10 bases lining up with TRBD1. CDR1 is SGHNT, CDR2 YENEEA, per germline. Unmatched junction bases numbered 6, after V lost 4 bases and J lost 13 bases. CDR3 length: 13 residues. Written as DNA, the CDR3 is TGTGCCAGCAGCTCCCACCGGGACAGGGGACTGTTTTTT. Residues: CASSSHRDRGLFF.

The chain combines TRBV19 with TRBJ1-1, with TRBD1 identical over 10 bases. Germline trimming cut 7 bases from V and 4 bases from J; bases unmatched to any gene: 6. This CDR3 is 14 amino acids long. Per the germline V gene, CDR1 is LNHDA and CDR2 is SQIVND (reference sequence). CDR3 sequence reads: CASILDRGGTEAFF. The CDR3 nucleotides are TGTGCCAGTATTCTGGACAGGGGGGGCACTGAAGCTTTCTTT.